The sequence of this T cell receptor beta chain was determined in a study of CD8 T cells in ankylosing spondylitis. Study results and limitations: For ankylosing spondylitis blood, a TCR beta motif of 8 or 9 highly homologous variants appeared characteristic.

The table lists this clonotype with a few counts. Its antigen is undetermined. The CDR3 has 13 amino acids. Trimming pared 4 bases from V and 9 bases from J, leaving 16 bases between. The germline V gene encodes CDR1 ENHRY and CDR2 SYGVKD. TCRdb independently ran MiXCR on the 5' RACE reads; one entry per CDR3 protein. The data show around 890,000 distinct CDR3 sequences, approximately 10% seen once. What was sequenced was blood, either unsorted or a sorted T cell fraction (not recorded which). This clonotype was obtained from a male donor with ankylosing spondylitis. The chain links TRBV10-3 to TRBJ2-7, with D perhaps matching TRBD1 or TRBD2 (5 bases each). The CDR3: CAISADRDQGQYF. The CDR3 DNA reads as TGTGCCATCAGTGCCGACCGGGACCAGGGGCAGTACTTC.